The 31 T cell receptor beta chains presented below share a single source sample, sequenced in a study of OX40 agonist ivuxolimab in advanced cancers. Method: immunoSEQ multiplex PCR; TCRdb's copy keeps in-frame clones and lacks some. The table records about 70,000 clones, more than 75% of them present only once. The sample consisted of CD4+ or CD8+ T cells sorted from blood, taken in a trial of the OX40 agonist ivuxolimab. The receptor set was obtained from an adult with an advanced solid tumor such as melanoma, head and neck, liver or kidney cancer.

The chain is built from TRBV7-2 and TRBJ2-5; 10 bases align to TRBD2. From germline, CDR1 is SGHTA and CDR2 FQGNSA. V trimming: 3 bases; J trimming: 5 bases; junction bases outside the gene matches: 6. The CDR3 extends over 15 amino acids. DNA for the CDR3: TGTGCCAGCAGCTTCCAGCGGGGGGGCGTGGAGACCCAGTACTTC. Its translation is CASSFQRGGVETQYF.

The chain has TRBV10-3 and TRBJ1-1; tentatively, D is TRBD1 (6 bases). V lost 8 bases, J lost 4 bases, and 14 bases lay in between. Looked up from germline, CDR1 is ENHRY and CDR2 is SYGVKD. This CDR3 region has 13 residues. The CDR3 coding sequence is TGTGCCATCCGCTGGACAGAGAGCACTGAAGCTTTCTTT. This codes for CAIRWTESTEAFF.

V and J are TRBV2 and TRBJ2-7; D ambiguous. This CDR3 region has 14 residues. Looked up from germline, CDR1 is SNHLY and CDR2 is FYNNEI. Trimming took off 5 bases at V and 3 bases at J, with 14 bases between the two ends. The CDR3 DNA reads as TGTGCCAGCAGTCAGAGAGACCGACTCTACGAGCAGTACTTC. Its protein product is CASSQRDRLYEQYF.

The chain is built from TRBV27 and TRBJ1-1; D remains unclear. Per germline, CDR1 MNHEY and CDR2 SMNVEV (reference sequence). The CDR3 is 14 residues long. Trimming took 6 bases from V and 11 from J, leaving 22 bases between them. The CDR3 here is CASRPSDTSLRAFF. CDR3 sequence (DNA): TGTGCCAGCAGGCCCAGCGACACCTCTCTGAGGGCTTTCTTT.

The V gene is TRBV21-1, the J gene TRBJ1-4. TRBV21-1 is recorded as a pseudogene. The CDR3 covers 15 residues. The CDR3 nucleotides are TGTGCCAGCAGCAAATTTGATGCAACTAATGAAAAACTGTTTTTT. Translating it yields CASSKFDATNEKLFF.

The chain links TRBV27 to TRBJ2-3; TRBD1 aligns across 11 bases. Germline assignment: CDR1 MNHEY and CDR2 SMNVEV (reference sequence). This CDR3 contains 15 residues. V lost 6 bases, J lost 4 bases, and 6 bases stayed unmatched. CDR3 bases: TGTGCCAGCAGACGTGGACAGGGGGCACCAGATACGCAGTATTTT. Its translation is CASRRGQGAPDTQYF.

This chain joins TRBV2 and TRBJ2-7; 12 bases agree with TRBD1. The CDR3 is 15 amino acids. In germline, CDR1 is SNHLY, CDR2 FYNNEI. With 4 bases clipped from V and 6 bases from J, the junction kept 7 bases outside the gene matches. Here the CDR3 DNA reads TGTGCCAGCAGTGCGGGGACAGGGGGCGCATCCGAGCAGTACTTC. Amino acid sequence: CASSAGTGGASEQYF.

The rearrangement uses TRBV29-1 and TRBJ1-3; D is possibly TRBD1 (5 bases). Germline CDR1 and CDR2: SQVTM and ANQGSEA. CDR3 length: 15 amino acids. Trimming removed 6 bases from V and 4 bases from J, with 19 bases in between. The CDR3 coding sequence is TGCAGCGTGCGATCGTCCAGGGCCTCCGGAAACACCATATATTTT. It encodes CSVRSSRASGNTIYF.

This chain uses TRBV2 with TRBJ1-2; D ambiguous. V gave up 8 bases and J gave up 8 bases, with 15 bases separating them. CDR3 size: 12 residues. Germline V lookup: CDR1 SNHLY, CDR2 FYNNEI. The CDR3 DNA reads TGTGCCAGCCACTTGCGGACGTCGGGCTACACCTTC. This encodes CASHLRTSGYTF. The whole variable domain, filled in from reference TRBV2 and TRBJ1-2, reads EPEVTQTPSHQVTQMGQEVILRCVPISNHLYFYWYRQILGQKVEFLVSFYNNEISEKSEIFDDQFSVERPDGSNFTLKIRSTKLEDSAMYFCASHLRTSGYTFGSGTRLTVV.

By share of the sample, this clone is large. This chain joins TRBV9 and TRBJ2-7; TRBD1 aligns across 7 bases. There are 15 residues in the CDR3. V gave up 4 bases and J gave up 5 bases; unmatched junction bases: 12. Looked up from germline, CDR1 is SGDLS and CDR2 is YYNGEE. CDR3 residues: CASSPLGTDRNEQYF. The CDR3 region has the DNA TGTGCCAGCAGCCCCTTAGGGACAGACCGTAACGAGCAGTACTTC.

V usage is TRBV29-1 and J usage is TRBJ2-7; possibly TRBD1 for D (6 bases). The germline V gene encodes CDR1 SQVTM and CDR2 ANQGSEA. CDR3 length: 12 residues. V was trimmed by 5 bases and J by 1 base, leaving 9 bases between them. The chain's CDR3 is CSVTTGSYEQYF. The CDR3 DNA sequence: TGCAGCGTTACAACAGGGTCCTACGAGCAGTACTTC.

The chain links TRBV7-2 to TRBJ1-4; D is perhaps TRBD1 (5 bases). The CDR3 is 14 residues long. Germline lookup yields CDR1 SGHTA and CDR2 FQGNSA. The V and J ends lost 4 bases and 8 bases respectively, with 14 bases between them. CDR3 sequence (DNA): TGTGCCAGCAGCTCCCCAAGAAGGGACGAAAAACTGTTTTTT. Translating gives CASSSPRRDEKLFF.

The chain combines TRBV14 with TRBJ2-1; D is possibly TRBD2 (5 bases). V lost 1 base to trimming and J lost 0 bases, with 7 bases between them. This CDR3 has 15 residues. CDR1 SGHDN and CDR2 FVKESK come from the germline V gene. CDR3 region: CASSQGEGSYNEQFF. The CDR3 DNA sequence: TGTGCCAGCAGCCAAGGCGAGGGCTCCTACAATGAGCAGTTCTTC.

This clone was detected only a few times. This chain uses TRBV6-6 with TRBJ2-3; 7 nucleotides line up with TRBD1. Germline V gene lookup returns CDR1 MNHNY and CDR2 SVGAGI (reference sequence). This CDR3 spans 15 amino acids. The ends lost 0 bases at V and 5 bases at J; junction bases unmatched: 5. This chain's CDR3 is CASSYSIAGGDTQYF. The CDR3 DNA sequence: TGTGCCAGCAGTTACTCGATAGCAGGGGGAGATACGCAGTATTTT.

This clone was picked up a small number of times. J is TRBJ1-3 and V is TRBV25-1; D might be TRBD1 (6 bases). The V gene's germline CDR1 is MGHDK and CDR2 SYGVNS. V was cut by 7 bases and J by 1 base, with 11 bases left in between. The CDR3 contains 14 residues. Written as DNA, the CDR3 is TGTGCCAGCAATCAAGGGGGGTCTGGAAACACCATATATTTT. Its protein is CASNQGGSGNTIYF. Combining the CDR3 with reference TRBV25-1 and TRBJ1-3 gives the whole variable domain EADIYQTPRYLVIGTGKKITLECSQTMGHDKMYWYQQDPGMELHLIHYSYGVNSTEKGDLSSESTVSRIRTEHFPLTLESARPSHTSQYLCASNQGGSGNTIYFGEGSWLTVV.

The chain couples TRBV4-1 to TRBJ1-5, with D unresolved. CDR1 is MGHRA and CDR2 is YSYEKL in the germline V gene. The V gene lost 1 base and the J gene lost 5 bases, with 12 bases spanning the gap. The CDR3 loop spans 15 amino acids. The CDR3 reads CASSQVLTAYQPQHF. The CDR3 DNA reads as TGCGCCAGCAGCCAAGTTTTAACAGCTTATCAGCCCCAGCATTTT.

This clone was detected only once. CDR3 region: CASSRPGGQGKSGNTIYF. CDR3 nucleotide sequence: TGTGCCAGTAGCCGACCAGGGGGACAGGGGAAGTCTGGAAACACCATATATTTT. J is TRBJ1-3 and V is TRBV19; 10 nucleotides line up with TRBD1. Germline lookup yields CDR1 LNHDA and CDR2 SQIVND (reference sequence). This CDR3 spans 18 amino acids. J was trimmed by 1 base and V by 6 bases; bases with no gene match: 12.

The chain has TRBV27 and TRBJ2-2; 8 bases map to TRBD1. Germline CDR1 is MNHEY and CDR2 is SMNVEV (reference sequence). The ends lost 4 bases at V and 5 bases at J; junction bases unmatched: 9. The CDR3 loop spans 16 amino acids. The CDR3 bases are TGTGCCAGCAGTTCCTTTGACAGGGGTTTGACCGGGGAGCTGTTTTTT. This translates into CASSSFDRGLTGELFF.

This chain links TRBV2 with TRBJ2-5; D is unclear. The CDR3 spans 15 residues. The V and J ends lost 4 bases and 5 bases respectively, with 17 bases between them. Germline values: CDR1 SNHLY, CDR2 FYNNEI. The CDR3 region has the DNA TGTGCCAGCAGTGGATTTAACAGTCTCGGGGAGACCCAGTACTTC. Amino acids: CASSGFNSLGETQYF.

In its sample, this clone was seen a few times. The chain employs TRBV9 and TRBJ2-3; 12 nucleotides match TRBD2. Looked up from germline, CDR1 is SGDLS and CDR2 is YYNGEE. This CDR3 contains 17 residues. The V segment lost 1 base and the J segment 3 bases; nucleotides outside the gene matches: 6. The CDR3 protein is CASSVFALAGGTDTQYF. Written as DNA, the CDR3 is TGTGCCAGCAGCGTATTTGCTCTAGCGGGGGGGACAGATACGCAGTATTTT.

This clone showed up just a few times. V and J are TRBV11-2 and TRBJ2-5, with 9 bases that match TRBD1. This CDR3 is built from 16 residues. After removal of 2 bases from V and 4 bases from J, the junction contained 8 bases not matched to a gene. The germline CDR1 and CDR2 sequences are SGHAT and FQNNGV. Here the CDR3 reads CASSLSLTGGGETQYF. The CDR3 nucleotides read TGTGCCAGCAGCTTAAGCCTCACAGGGGGCGGAGAGACCCAGTACTTC.

The chain combines TRBV30 with TRBJ1-6, with a weak D call TRBD1 (5 bases). Trimming pared 5 bases from V and 7 bases from J, leaving 6 bases between. This CDR3 has 11 amino acids. Germline V gene lookup returns CDR1 GTSNPN and CDR2 SVGIG (reference sequence). This CDR3 reads CAWQGNSPLHF. CDR3 nucleotide sequence: TGTGCCTGGCAGGGAAATTCACCCCTCCACTTT.

The V gene is TRBV10-3, the J gene TRBJ2-7, with TRBD2 as a possible D gene (6 bases). Germline assignment: CDR1 ENHRY and CDR2 SYGVKD. The CDR3 consists of 13 residues. Trimming took off 7 bases at V and 2 bases at J, with 12 bases between the two ends. This CDR3 is CAIKRRETYEQYF. CDR3 coding DNA: TGTGCCATCAAGAGGCGGGAAACCTACGAGCAGTACTTC.

This clone was found once. V is TRBV19 and J is TRBJ2-1, with 7 bases identical to TRBD1. This CDR3 spans 15 amino acids. Germline values: CDR1 LNHDA, CDR2 SQIVND (reference sequence). V lost 5 bases, J lost 0 bases, and 4 bases stayed unmatched. The CDR3 spells CASSWDSGSYNEQFF. The CDR3 DNA sequence: TGTGCCAGTAGTTGGGACAGCGGCTCCTACAATGAGCAGTTCTTC.

The chain combines TRBV5-6 with TRBJ1-1; TRBD1 aligns across 7 bases. CDR1 and CDR2 (germline): SGHDT, YYEEEE. V was clipped by 3 bases and J by 1 base; unmatched bases: 3. The CDR3 length is 14 residues. The CDR3 DNA sequence: TGTGCCAGCAGCTGGGGGACAGCGAACACTGAAGCTTTCTTT. This encodes CASSWGTANTEAFF.

This clone was observed once. This chain connects TRBV29-1 to TRBJ1-5, with a tentative D call TRBD1 (6 bases). Germline CDR1 reads SQVTM; CDR2 reads ANQGSEA. The CDR3 runs 13 residues. Trimming stripped 7 bases from V and 2 bases from J, with 12 bases between. CDR3 nucleotide sequence: TGCAGCGCACAGGGAGGCGGCAATCAGCCCCAGCATTTT. Its protein product is CSAQGGGNQPQHF.

The CDR3 coding sequence is TGCGCCAGCAGTGAGTCGGGGGGGGCGGACAATCAGCCCCAGCATTTT. This encodes CASSESGGADNQPQHF. This chain links TRBV10-2 with TRBJ1-5; D is possibly TRBD1 (6 bases). The CDR3 consists of 16 residues. The V gene lost 0 bases and the J gene lost 3 bases, with 12 bases spanning the gap. The germline CDR1 and CDR2 sequences are WSHSY and SAAADI.

This rearrangement joins TRBV27 to TRBJ1-5; TRBD1 might be the D (5 bases). This CDR3 region has 15 residues. Germline V lookup: CDR1 MNHEY, CDR2 SMNVEV (reference sequence). Trimming left V 4 bases short and J 6 bases short, with 16 bases between. This chain's CDR3 is CASSSGQGKGQPQHF. DNA of the CDR3: TGTGCCAGCAGTTCAGGGCAGGGAAAGGGTCAGCCCCAGCATTTT.

The chain is built from TRBV5-4 and TRBJ1-2, with D possibly matching TRBD1 (5 bases). Trimming took 2 bases from V and 0 from J, leaving 11 bases between them. This CDR3 is built from 15 residues. Germline assignment: CDR1 SGHNT and CDR2 YYREEE (reference sequence). The CDR3 DNA sequence: TGTGCCAGCAGCTTAGACAGAAGGACTAACTATGGCTACACCTTC. It specifies CASSLDRRTNYGYTF.

This clone was detected once. The V call is TRBV11-3, the J call TRBJ2-1; the match to TRBD2 covers 14 bases. Trimming removed 5 bases from V and 6 bases from J; junction bases left unmatched: 3. Germline loops: CDR1 SGHNT, CDR2 YENEEA. The CDR3 covers 15 residues. The CDR3 sequence: CASSLGTSGSNEQFF. In DNA form, the CDR3 reads TGTGCCAGCAGCCTGGGGACTAGCGGGAGCAATGAGCAGTTCTTC.

V is TRBV5-1 and J is TRBJ1-3; the match to TRBD1 covers 9 bases. V shed 4 bases, J shed 0 bases, and the junction held 5 bases outside the gene matches. Per the germline V gene, CDR1 is SGHRS and CDR2 is YFSETQ. CDR3 size: 16 residues. In nucleotides, the CDR3 is TGCGCCAGCAGCCCCGGGACAGGGCACTCTGGAAACACCATATATTTT. Protein sequence: CASSPGTGHSGNTIYF.